This T cell receptor beta chain appears in the sequencing data of a study of T cell responses to AZD1222 COVID-19 vaccine. This CDR3 contains 11 residues. Germline loops: CDR1 MNHEY, CDR2 SMNVEV (reference sequence). Trimming took 7 bases from V and 3 from J, leaving 3 bases between them. Assay: immunoSEQ multiplex PCR; the TCRdb copy retains only in-frame clones and omits some. This sample has about 83,000 clones; approximately 90% occur once, and the top ten carry around 5.1%. Findings and caveats of the study: Spike-specific TCR breadth and depth grew following two AZD1222 doses.

Details on this clone: Antigen unknown.

The sequence was collected from an adult in good health. This chain uses TRBV27 with TRBJ2-2; D uncertain. This specimen consisted of peripheral blood, obtained on day 0 of MenACWY control vaccination. CDR3 residues: CASTHTGELFF. The CDR3 DNA reads TGTGCCAGCACCCACACCGGGGAGCTGTTTTTT.